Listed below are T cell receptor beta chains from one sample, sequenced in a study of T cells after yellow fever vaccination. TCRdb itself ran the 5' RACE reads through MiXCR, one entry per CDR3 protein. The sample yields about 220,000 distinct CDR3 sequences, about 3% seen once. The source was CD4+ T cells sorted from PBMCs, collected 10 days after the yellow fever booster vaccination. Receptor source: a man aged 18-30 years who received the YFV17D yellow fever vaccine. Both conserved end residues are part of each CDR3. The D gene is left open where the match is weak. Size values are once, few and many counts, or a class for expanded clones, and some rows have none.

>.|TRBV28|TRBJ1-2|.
CASSIPVRDNYGYTF
TGTGCCAGCAGCATCCCCGTCCGAGATAACTATGGCTACACCTTC
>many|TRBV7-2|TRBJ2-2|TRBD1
CASRSGGQGIHGELFF
TGTGCCAGCAGAAGTGGGGGACAGGGGATTCACGGGGAGCTGTTTTTT
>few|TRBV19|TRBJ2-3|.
CASSKGQDTDTQYF
TGTGCCAGTAGTAAGGGCCAGGACACAGATACGCAGTATTTT
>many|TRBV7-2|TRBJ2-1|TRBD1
CASSQTGTAVHEQFF
TGTGCCAGCAGCCAAACCGGGACAGCAGTCCATGAGCAGTTCTTC
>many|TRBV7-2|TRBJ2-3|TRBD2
CASSPRSGGYTDTQYF
TGTGCCAGCAGCCCCCGTAGCGGGGGATATACAGATACGCAGTATTTT
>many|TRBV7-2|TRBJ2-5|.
CASSLAGTEETQYF
TGTGCCAGCAGCTTAGCGGGGACGGAAGAGACCCAGTACTTC
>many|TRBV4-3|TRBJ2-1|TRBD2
CASSQDNPYQRGLNEQFF
TGCGCCAGCAGCCAAGATAATCCTTACCAGCGGGGTCTAAATGAGCAGTTCTTC
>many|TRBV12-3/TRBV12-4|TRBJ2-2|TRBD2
CASASGGASWELFF
TGTGCCAGTGCTAGCGGGGGGGCCTCTTGGGAGCTGTTTTTT
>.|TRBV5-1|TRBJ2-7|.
CASSLVGGGSNEQYF
TGCGCCAGCAGCTTGGTGGGGGGGGGCTCGAACGAGCAGTACTTC
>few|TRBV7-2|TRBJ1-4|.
CASSNRQANEKLFF
TGTGCCAGCAGTAACAGGCAGGCTAATGAAAAACTGTTTTTT
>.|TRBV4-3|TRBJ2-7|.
CASSQDSGTYEQYF
TGCGCCAGCAGCCAAGATTCCGGGACCTACGAGCAGTACTTC
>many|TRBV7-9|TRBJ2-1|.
CASSLAFLARNEQFF
TGTGCCAGCAGCTTAGCGTTTCTAGCCCGGAATGAGCAGTTCTTC
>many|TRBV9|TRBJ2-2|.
CASSYRTQVNTGELFF
TGTGCCAGCAGCTACCGCACACAGGTGAACACCGGGGAGCTGTTTTTT
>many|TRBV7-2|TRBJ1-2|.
CASRSEGRPYYGYTF
TGTGCCAGCAGGTCGGAAGGGAGACCATACTATGGCTACACCTTC
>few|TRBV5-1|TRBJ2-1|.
CASSLEAGPRGEQFF
TGCGCCAGCAGCTTGGAGGCCGGGCCACGGGGTGAGCAGTTCTTC
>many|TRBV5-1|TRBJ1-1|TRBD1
CASSMRQGSSTEAFF
TGCGCCAGCAGCATGCGACAGGGTTCGAGCACTGAAGCTTTCTTT
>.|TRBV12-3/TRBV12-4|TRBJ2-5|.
CASSLNLLETQYF
TGTGCCAGCAGTCTAAACCTACTAGAGACCCAGTACTTC
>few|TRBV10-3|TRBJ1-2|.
CAISALFGDGYTF
TGTGCCATCAGTGCCCTTTTTGGGGATGGCTACACCTTC
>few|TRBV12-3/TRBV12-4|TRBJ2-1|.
CASSLTLASGEQFF
TGTGCCAGCAGTTTAACACTAGCCTCGGGTGAGCAGTTCTTC
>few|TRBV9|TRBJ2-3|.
CASSPGGRGRTDTQYF
TGTGCCAGCAGCCCCGGGGGACGGGGACGCACAGATACGCAGTATTTT
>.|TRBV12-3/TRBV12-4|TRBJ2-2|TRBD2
CASTGTSGGPNTGELFF
TGTGCCAGCACCGGGACTAGCGGGGGGCCCAACACCGGGGAGCTGTTTTTT
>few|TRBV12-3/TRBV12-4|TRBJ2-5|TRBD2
CASSFGGAGGETQYF
TGTGCCAGCAGTTTTGGAGGGGCGGGGGGAGAGACCCAGTACTTC
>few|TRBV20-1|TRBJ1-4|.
CSARDHSGTGEKLFF
TGCAGTGCTAGAGATCACTCAGGGACCGGCGAAAAACTGTTTTTT
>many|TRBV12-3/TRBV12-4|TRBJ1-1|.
CASSYGPRESHGTEAFF
TGTGCCAGCAGTTATGGACCTCGGGAGTCGCATGGCACTGAAGCTTTCTTT
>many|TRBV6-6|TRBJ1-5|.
CASSYIQANQPQHF
TGTGCCAGCAGTTACATACAGGCAAATCAGCCCCAGCATTTT
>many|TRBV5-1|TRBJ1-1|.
CASSLVGPSPEAFF
TGCGCCAGCAGCTTGGTGGGACCCAGCCCTGAAGCTTTCTTT
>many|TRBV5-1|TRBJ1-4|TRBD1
CASSLTTGGYEKLFF
TGCGCCAGCAGCCTTACGACAGGGGGGTATGAAAAACTGTTTTTT
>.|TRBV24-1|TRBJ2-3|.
CATSTGTGPLSLLDTQYF
TGTGCCACCAGTACAGGGACTGGGCCTCTCTCCCTCCTAGATACGCAGTATTTT
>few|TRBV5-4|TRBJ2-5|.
CASSLFGLTSQETQYF
TGTGCCAGCAGCTTGTTTGGACTCACTAGCCAAGAGACCCAGTACTTC
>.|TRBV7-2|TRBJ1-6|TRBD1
CASSVTGTGDSPLHF
TGTGCCAGCAGCGTAACCGGGACAGGGGACTCACCCCTCCACTTT
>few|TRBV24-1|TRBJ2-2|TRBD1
CATSGPGGSTGELFF
TGTGCCACCAGTGGCCCAGGGGGCAGCACCGGGGAGCTGTTTTTT
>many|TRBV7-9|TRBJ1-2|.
CASSSTDLGYTF
TGTGCCAGCAGCTCTACGGACCTTGGCTACACCTTC
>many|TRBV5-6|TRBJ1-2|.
CASSFGAAFGGYTF
TGTGCCAGCAGCTTCGGGGCAGCCTTTGGTGGCTACACCTTC
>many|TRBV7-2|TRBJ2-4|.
CASSLGWENIQYF
TGTGCCAGCAGCTTAGGTTGGGAAAACATTCAGTACTTC
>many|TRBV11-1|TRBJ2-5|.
CASSLGGTPKETQYF
TGTGCCAGCAGCTTAGGAGGGACACCCAAGGAGACCCAGTACTTC
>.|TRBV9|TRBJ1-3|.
CASSRGTAGNTIYF
TGTGCCAGCAGCAGGGGAACGGCTGGAAACACCATATATTTT
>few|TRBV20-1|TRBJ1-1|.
CSARDPPDSSREAFF
TGCAGTGCCAGAGATCCCCCCGACAGTTCGAGGGAAGCTTTCTTT
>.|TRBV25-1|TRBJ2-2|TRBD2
CASSEYGVAGQTGELFF
TGTGCCAGCAGTGAATATGGGGTAGCGGGGCAAACCGGGGAGCTGTTTTTT
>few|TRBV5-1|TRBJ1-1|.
CASSRGPGGMNTEAFF
TGCGCCAGCAGCAGGGGACCAGGAGGCATGAACACTGAAGCTTTCTTT
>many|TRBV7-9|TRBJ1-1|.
CASSLLFGHTEAFF
TGTGCCAGCAGCTTGTTGTTCGGGCACACTGAAGCTTTCTTT
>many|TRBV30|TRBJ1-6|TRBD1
CAWKSGGQYNSPLHF
TGTGCCTGGAAATCAGGGGGGCAGTATAATTCACCCCTCCACTTT
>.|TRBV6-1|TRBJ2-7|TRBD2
CASSELQWEGRAWEQYF
TGTGCCAGCAGTGAACTTCAATGGGAGGGGAGGGCCTGGGAGCAGTACTTC
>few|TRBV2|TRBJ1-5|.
CASTVRGLQPQHF
TGTGCCAGCACTGTTCGGGGGCTCCAGCCCCAGCATTTT
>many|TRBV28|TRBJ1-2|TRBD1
CASTPSGTGEGYTF
TGTGCCAGCACCCCCTCCGGGACAGGGGAAGGCTACACCTTC
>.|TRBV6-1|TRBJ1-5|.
CASSPPRQVTQHF
TGTGCCAGCAGCCCACCGAGACAGGTGACCCAGCATTTT
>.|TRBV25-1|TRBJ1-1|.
CASSEFGEAFF
TGTGCCAGCAGTGAATTCGGAGAAGCTTTCTTT
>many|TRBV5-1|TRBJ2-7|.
CASSWDSYEQYF
TGCGCCAGCAGCTGGGACTCCTACGAGCAGTACTTC
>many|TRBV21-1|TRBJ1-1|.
CASSKDRVNTEAFF
TGTGCCAGCAGCAAAGACAGGGTGAACACTGAAGCTTTCTTT
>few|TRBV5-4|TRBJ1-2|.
CASRTTANYGYTF
TGTGCCAGCAGGACGACAGCGAACTATGGCTACACCTTC
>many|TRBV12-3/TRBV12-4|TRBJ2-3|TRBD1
CASSPTTGFTQYF
TGTGCCAGCAGTCCAACGACAGGGTTCACGCAGTATTTT
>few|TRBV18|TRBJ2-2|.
CASSPPNHDTGELFF
TGTGCCAGCTCACCACCGAACCATGATACCGGGGAGCTGTTTTTT
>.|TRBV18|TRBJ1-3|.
CASSQPGHSSGNTIYF
TGTGCCAGCTCACAACCGGGACACTCCTCTGGAAACACCATATATTTT
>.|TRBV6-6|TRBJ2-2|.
CASSFGTGTGELFF
TGTGCCAGCAGTTTCGGGACCGGCACCGGGGAGCTGTTTTTT
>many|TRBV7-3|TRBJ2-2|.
CASSLLTGELFF
TGTGCCAGCAGCCTCCTAACCGGGGAGCTGTTTTTT
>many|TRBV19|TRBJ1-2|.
CASSPDGSYGYTF
TGTGCCAGTAGCCCCGACGGATCCTATGGCTACACCTTC